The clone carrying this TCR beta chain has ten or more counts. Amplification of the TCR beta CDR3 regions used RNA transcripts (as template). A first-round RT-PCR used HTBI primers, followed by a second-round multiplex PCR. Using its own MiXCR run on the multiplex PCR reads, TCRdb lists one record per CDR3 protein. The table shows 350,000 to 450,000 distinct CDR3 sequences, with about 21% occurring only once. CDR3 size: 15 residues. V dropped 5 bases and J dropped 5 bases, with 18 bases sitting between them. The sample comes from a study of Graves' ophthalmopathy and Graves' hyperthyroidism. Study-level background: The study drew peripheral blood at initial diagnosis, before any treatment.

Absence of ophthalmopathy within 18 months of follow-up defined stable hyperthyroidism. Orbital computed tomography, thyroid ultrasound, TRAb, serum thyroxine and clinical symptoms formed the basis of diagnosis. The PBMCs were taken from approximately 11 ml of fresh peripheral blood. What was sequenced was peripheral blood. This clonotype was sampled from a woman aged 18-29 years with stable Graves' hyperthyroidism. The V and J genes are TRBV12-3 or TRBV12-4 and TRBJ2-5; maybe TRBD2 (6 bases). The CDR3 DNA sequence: TGTGCCAGCAGTGCTTGGTCTAGCGCCGGGGAGACCCAGTACTTC. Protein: CASSAWSSAGETQYF.